This T cell receptor (beta chain) comes out of a study of identical twins. CDR1 and CDR2 (germline): SQVTM, ANQGSEA. This CDR3 contains 14 residues. Trimming removed 6 bases at V and 2 bases at J, with 16 bases between. Via MiXCR, TCRdb re-called the 5' RACE reads, giving one row per CDR3 protein. The sample contains 550,000 to 700,000 distinct CDR3 sequences, roughly 20% of which appear only once. This clonotype showed up many times. This sample also appeared in a second study, on T cells expressing NK-cell markers. That paper notes: Sorted CD3+CD56+NKG2C+, CD3+CD56+NKG2C- and CD3+CD56-NKG2C+ T-cell subsets were beta-chain profiled. Restriction of the sorted population to alpha-beta TCR T cells was achieved in several experiments with an anti-gamma-delta TCR antibody. In roughly 6 donors, dominant CD3+CD56+NKG2C+ clones formed roughly 1.0-7.5% of CD8+ cells.

The source of this sequence is a woman under 30 in good health. V usage is TRBV29-1 and J usage is TRBJ1-2; possibly TRBD1 for D (5 bases). The sequenced sample was PBMCs. In DNA form, the CDR3 reads TGCAGCGTATACAGACAGAACAACAACTATGGCTACACCTTC. Residues: CSVYRQNNNYGYTF.